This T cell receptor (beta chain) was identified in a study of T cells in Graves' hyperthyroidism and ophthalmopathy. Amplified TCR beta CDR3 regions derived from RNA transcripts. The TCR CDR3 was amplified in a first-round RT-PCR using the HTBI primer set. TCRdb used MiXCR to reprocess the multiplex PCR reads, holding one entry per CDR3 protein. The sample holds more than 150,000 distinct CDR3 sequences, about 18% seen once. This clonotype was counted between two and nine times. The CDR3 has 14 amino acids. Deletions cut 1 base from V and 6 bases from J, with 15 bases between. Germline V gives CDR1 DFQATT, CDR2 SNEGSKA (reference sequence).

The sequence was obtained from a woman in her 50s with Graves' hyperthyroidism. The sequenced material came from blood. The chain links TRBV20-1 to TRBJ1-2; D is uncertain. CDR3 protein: CSARAPEEVNGYTF. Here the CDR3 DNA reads TGCAGTGCTAGAGCGCCCGAGGAGGTGAATGGCTACACCTTC.